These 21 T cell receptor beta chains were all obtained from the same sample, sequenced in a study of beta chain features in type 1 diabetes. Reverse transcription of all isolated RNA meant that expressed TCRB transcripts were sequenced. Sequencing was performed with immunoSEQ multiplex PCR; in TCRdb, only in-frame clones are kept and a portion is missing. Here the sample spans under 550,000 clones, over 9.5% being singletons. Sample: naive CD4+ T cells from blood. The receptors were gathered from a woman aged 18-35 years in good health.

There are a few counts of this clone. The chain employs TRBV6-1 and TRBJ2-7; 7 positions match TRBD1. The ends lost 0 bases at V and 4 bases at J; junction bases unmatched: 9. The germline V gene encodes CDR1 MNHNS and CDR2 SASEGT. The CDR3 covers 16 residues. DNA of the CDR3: TGTGCCAGCAGTGAAGCTTTATCACAGGGGCTGTACGAGCAGTACGTC. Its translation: CASSEALSQGLYEQYV.

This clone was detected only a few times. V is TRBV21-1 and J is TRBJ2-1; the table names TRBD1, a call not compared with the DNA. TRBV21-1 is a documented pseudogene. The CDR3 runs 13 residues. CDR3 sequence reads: CASTSGFYNEQFF. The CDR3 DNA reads TGTGCCAGCACTTCAGGGTTCTACAATGAGCAGTTCTTC.

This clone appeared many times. CDR3 in DNA: TGTGCCTGGAGTGTACCGGGACAGGGACCAGCCCAGCATTTT. Encoded protein: CAWSVPGQGPAQHF. The rearrangement joins TRBV30 to TRBJ1-5; 9 positions match TRBD1. This CDR3 is 14 amino acids long. J was trimmed by 11 bases and V by 0 bases; bases with no gene match: 8. Germline V gene data show CDR1 as GTSNPN and CDR2 as SVGIG (reference sequence).

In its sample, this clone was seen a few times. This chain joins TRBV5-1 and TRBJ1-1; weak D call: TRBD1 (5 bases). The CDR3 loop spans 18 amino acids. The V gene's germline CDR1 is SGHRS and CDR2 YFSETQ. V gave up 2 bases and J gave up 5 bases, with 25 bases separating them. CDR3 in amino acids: CASSFQPFSRGAETEAFF. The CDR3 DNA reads TGCGCCAGCAGCTTCCAACCCTTTTCCCGGGGCGCAGAGACTGAAGCTTTCTTT.

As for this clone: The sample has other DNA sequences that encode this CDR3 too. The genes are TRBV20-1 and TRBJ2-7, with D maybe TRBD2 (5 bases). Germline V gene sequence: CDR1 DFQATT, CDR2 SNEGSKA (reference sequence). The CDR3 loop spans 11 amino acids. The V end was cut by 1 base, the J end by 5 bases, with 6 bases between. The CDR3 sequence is CSARGGNEQYF. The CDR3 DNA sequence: TGCAGTGCTAGAGGAGGGAACGAGCAGTACTTC.

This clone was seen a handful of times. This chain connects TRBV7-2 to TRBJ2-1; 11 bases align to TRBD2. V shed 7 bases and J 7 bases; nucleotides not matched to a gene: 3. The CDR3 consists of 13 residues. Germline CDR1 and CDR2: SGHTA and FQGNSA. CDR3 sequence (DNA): TGTGCCAGCACCCGGACTAGCGGGAATGAGCAGTTCTTC. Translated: CASTRTSGNEQFF.

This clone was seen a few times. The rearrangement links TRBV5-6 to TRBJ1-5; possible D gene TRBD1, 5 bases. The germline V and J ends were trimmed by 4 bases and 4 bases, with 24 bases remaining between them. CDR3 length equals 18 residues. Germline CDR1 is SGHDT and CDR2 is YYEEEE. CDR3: CASSPSSLGLTLNQPQHF. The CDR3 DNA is TGTGCCAGCAGCCCCTCTAGTTTGGGGCTAACTTTAAATCAGCCCCAGCATTTT. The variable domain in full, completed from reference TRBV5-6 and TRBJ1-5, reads DAGVTQSPTHLIKTRGQQVTLRCSPKSGHDTVSWYQQALGQGPQFIFQYYEEEERQRGNFPDRFSGHQFPNYSSELNVNALLLGDSALYLCASSPSSLGLTLNQPQHFGDGTRLSIL.

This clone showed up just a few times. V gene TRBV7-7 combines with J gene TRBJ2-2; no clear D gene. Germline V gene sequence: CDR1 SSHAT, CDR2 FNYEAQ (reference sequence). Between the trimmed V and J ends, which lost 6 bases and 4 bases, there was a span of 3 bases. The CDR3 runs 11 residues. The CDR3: CASRGTGELFF. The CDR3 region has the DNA TGTGCCAGCAGAGGCACCGGGGAGCTGTTTTTT.

The CDR3 DNA follows: TGCGCCAGCAGCTCCGGAGGGACAGAGGCGGCTTTCTTT. Translation gives CASSSGGTEAAFF. The chain couples TRBV5-1 to TRBJ1-1; TRBD1 agrees at 7 bases. Looked up from germline, CDR1 is SGHRS and CDR2 is YFSETQ. V shed 3 bases, J shed 11 bases, and the junction held 10 bases outside the gene matches. This CDR3 is built from 13 residues.

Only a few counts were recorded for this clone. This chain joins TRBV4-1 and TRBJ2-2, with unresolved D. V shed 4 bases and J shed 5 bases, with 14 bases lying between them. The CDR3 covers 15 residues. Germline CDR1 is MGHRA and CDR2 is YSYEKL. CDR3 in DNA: TGCGCCAGCAGCCCCGGTCAGGTCGAAACCGGGGAGCTGTTTTTT. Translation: CASSPGQVETGELFF.

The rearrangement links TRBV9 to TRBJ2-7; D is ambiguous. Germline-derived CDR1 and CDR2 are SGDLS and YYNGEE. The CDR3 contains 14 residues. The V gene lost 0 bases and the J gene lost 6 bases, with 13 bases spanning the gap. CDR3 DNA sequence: TGTGCCAGCAGCGTAGGTCCCGCTTTCAGCGAGCAGTACTTC. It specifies CASSVGPAFSEQYF. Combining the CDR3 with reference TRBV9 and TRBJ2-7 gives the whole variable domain DSGVTQTPKHLITATGQRVTLRCSPRSGDLSVYWYQQSLDQGLQFLIQYYNGEERAKGNILERFSAQQFPDLHSELNLSSLELGDSALYFCASSVGPAFSEQYFGPGTRLTVT.

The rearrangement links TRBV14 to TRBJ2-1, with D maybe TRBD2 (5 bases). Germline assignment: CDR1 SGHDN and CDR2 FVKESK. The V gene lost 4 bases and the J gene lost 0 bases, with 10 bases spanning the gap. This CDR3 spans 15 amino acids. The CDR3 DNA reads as TGTGCCAGCAGCCCCAGCGGAAGCTCCTACAATGAGCAGTTCTTC. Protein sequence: CASSPSGSSYNEQFF.

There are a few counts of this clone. The CDR3 loop reads CAISESAGTGGRPTEAFF. Here the CDR3 DNA reads TGTGCCATCAGTGAGTCCGCCGGGACAGGGGGCCGACCCACTGAAGCTTTCTTT. V is TRBV10-3 and J is TRBJ1-1, with 12 bases identical to TRBD1. After removal of 0 bases from V and 4 bases from J, the junction contained 9 bases not matched to a gene. The CDR3 is made up of 18 amino acids. In germline, CDR1 is ENHRY, CDR2 SYGVKD.

The CDR3 sequence: CASSFGAAGKGANVLTF. Here the CDR3 DNA reads TGCGCCAGCAGCTTCGGGGCTGCCGGAAAAGGGGCCAACGTCCTGACTTTC. The chain links TRBV5-1 to TRBJ2-6, with D possibly being TRBD1 or TRBD2 (5 bases each). Trimming took 2 bases from V and 4 from J, leaving 16 bases between them. The CDR3 covers 17 residues. Looked up from germline, CDR1 is SGHRS and CDR2 is YFSETQ.

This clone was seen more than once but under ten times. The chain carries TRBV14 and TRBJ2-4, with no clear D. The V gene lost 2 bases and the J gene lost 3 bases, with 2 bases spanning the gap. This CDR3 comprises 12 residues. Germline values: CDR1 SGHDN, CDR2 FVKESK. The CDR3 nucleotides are TGTGCCAGCAGCCAAAACAAAAACATTCAGTACTTC. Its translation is CASSQNKNIQYF.

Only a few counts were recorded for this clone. CDR3: CASSLVSRHTEAFF. The CDR3 nucleotides are TGCGCCAGCAGCTTGGTGTCTCGGCACACTGAAGCTTTCTTT. This chain joins TRBV5-1 and TRBJ1-1, with D unresolved. CDR1 SGHRS and CDR2 YFSETQ come from the germline V gene. Trimming took 0 bases from V and 3 from J, leaving 9 bases between them. This CDR3 has 14 residues. The full variable domain, completed using reference TRBV5-1 and TRBJ1-1, is KAGVTQTPRYLIKTRGQQVTLSCSPISGHRSVSWYQQTPGQGLQFLFEYFSETQRNKGNFPGRFSGRQFSNSRSEMNVSTLELGDSALYLCASSLVSRHTEAFFGQGTRLTVV.

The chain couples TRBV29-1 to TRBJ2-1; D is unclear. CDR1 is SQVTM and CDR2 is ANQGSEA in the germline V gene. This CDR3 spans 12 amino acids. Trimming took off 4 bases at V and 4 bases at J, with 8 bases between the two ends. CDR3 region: CSVVSRYNEQFF. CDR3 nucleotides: TGCAGCGTTGTTTCTCGATACAATGAGCAGTTCTTC.

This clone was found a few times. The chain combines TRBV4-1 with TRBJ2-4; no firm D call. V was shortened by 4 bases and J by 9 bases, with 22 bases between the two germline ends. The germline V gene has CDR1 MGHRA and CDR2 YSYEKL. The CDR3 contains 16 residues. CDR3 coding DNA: TGCGCCAGCAGCCGATCTGTCCCTCTCTTAGATGGCATTCAGTACTTC. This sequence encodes CASSRSVPLLDGIQYF.

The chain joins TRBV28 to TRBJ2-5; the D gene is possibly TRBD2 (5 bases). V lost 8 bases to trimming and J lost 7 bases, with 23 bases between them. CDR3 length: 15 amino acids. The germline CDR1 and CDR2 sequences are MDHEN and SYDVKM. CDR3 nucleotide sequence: TGTGCCAGCGTCACGGGGTTTTTATCTCGCGCGACCCAGTACTTC. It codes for CASVTGFLSRATQYF. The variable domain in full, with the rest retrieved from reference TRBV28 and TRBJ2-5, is DVKVTQSSRYLVKRTGEKVFLECVQDMDHENMFWYRQDPGLGLRLIYFSYDVKMKEKGDIPEGYSVSREKKERFSLILESASTNQTSMYLCASVTGFLSRATQYFGPGTRLLVL.

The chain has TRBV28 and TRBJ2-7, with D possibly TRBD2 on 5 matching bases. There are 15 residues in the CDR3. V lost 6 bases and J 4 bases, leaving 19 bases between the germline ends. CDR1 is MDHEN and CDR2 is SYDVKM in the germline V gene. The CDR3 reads CASSPTRGELYEQYV. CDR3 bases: TGTGCCAGCAGCCCCACCCGGGGAGAGTTGTACGAGCAGTACGTC.

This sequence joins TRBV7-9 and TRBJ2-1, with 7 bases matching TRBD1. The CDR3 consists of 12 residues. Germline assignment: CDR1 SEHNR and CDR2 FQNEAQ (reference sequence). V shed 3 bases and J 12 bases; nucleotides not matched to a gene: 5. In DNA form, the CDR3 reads TGTGCCAGCAGCTTGGGACAGTCCTCGCAGTTCTTC. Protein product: CASSLGQSSQFF.